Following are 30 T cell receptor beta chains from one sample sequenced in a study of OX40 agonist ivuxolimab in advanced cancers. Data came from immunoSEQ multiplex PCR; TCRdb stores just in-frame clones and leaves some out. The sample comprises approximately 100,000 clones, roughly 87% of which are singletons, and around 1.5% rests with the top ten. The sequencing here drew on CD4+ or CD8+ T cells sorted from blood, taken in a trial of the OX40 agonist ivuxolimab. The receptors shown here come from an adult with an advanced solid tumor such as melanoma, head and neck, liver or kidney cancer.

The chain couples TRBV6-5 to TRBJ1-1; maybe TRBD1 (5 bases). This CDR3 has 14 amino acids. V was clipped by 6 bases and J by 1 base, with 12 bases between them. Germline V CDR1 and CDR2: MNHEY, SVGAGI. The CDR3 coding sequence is TGTGCCAGCAGAAGACAGTATACGAACACTGAAGCTTTCTTT. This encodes CASRRQYTNTEAFF.

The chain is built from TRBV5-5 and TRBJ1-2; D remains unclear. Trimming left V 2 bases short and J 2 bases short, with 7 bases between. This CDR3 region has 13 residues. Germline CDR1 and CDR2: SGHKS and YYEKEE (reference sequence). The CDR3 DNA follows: TGTGCCAGCAGCTTTCAGGAGAACTATGGCTACACCTTC. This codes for CASSFQENYGYTF. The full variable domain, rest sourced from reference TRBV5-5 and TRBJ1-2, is DAGVTQSPTHLIKTRGQQVTLRCSPISGHKSVSWYQQVLGQGPQFIFQYYEKEERGRGNFPDRFSARQFPNYSSELNVNALLLGDSALYLCASSFQENYGYTFGSGTRLTVV.

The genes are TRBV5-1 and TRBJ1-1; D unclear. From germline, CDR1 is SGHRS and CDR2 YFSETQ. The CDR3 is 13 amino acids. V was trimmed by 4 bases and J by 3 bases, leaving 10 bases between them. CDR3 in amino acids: CASSSSADTEAFF. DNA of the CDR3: TGCGCCAGCAGCAGTTCTGCGGACACTGAAGCTTTCTTT.

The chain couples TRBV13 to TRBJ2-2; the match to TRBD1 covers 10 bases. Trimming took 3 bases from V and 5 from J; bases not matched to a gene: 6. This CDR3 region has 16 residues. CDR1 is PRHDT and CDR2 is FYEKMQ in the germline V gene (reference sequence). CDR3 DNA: TGTGCCAGCAGCTTCGACAGGGGGCGGGGAACCGGGGAGCTGTTTTTT. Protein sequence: CASSFDRGRGTGELFF.

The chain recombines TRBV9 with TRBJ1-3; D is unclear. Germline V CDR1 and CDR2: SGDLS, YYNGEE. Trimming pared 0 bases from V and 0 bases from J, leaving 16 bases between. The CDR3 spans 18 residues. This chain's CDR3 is CASSVGVSGLGSGNTIYF. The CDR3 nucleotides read TGTGCCAGCAGCGTAGGGGTGTCGGGATTAGGCTCTGGAAACACCATATATTTT.

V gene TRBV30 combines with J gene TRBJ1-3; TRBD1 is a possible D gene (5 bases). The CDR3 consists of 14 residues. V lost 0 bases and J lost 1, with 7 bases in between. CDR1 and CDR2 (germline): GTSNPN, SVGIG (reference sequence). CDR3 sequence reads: CAWSVRGSGNTIYF. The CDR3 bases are TGTGCCTGGAGTGTGAGGGGTTCTGGAAACACCATATATTTT. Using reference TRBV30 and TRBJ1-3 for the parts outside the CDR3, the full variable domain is SQTIHQWPATLVQPVGSPLSLECTVEGTSNPNLYWYRQAAGRGLQLLFYSVGIGQISSEVPQNLSASRPQDRQFILSSKKLLLSDSGFYLCAWSVRGSGNTIYFGEGSWLTVV.

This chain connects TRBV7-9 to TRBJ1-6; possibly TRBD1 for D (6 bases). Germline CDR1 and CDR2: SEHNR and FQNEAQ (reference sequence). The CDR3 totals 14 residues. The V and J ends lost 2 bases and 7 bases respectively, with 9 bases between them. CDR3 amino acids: CASSLRQDNSPLHF. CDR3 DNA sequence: TGTGCCAGCAGCTTAAGACAGGACAATTCACCCCTCCACTTT.

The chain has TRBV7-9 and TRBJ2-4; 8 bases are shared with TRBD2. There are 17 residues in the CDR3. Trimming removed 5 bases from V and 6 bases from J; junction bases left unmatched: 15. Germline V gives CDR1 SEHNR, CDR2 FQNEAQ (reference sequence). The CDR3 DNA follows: TGTGCCAGCAGCCCACGACTTGGCGGGAGGTTGGGAAACATTCAGTACTTC. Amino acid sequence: CASSPRLGGRLGNIQYF.

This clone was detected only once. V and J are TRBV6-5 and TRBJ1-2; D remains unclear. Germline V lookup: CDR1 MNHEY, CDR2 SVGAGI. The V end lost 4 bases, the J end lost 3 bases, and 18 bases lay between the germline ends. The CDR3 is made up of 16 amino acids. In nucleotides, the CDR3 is TGTGCCAGCAGTTTACGCCTCCATAGGGTCGACTATGGCTACACCTTC. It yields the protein CASSLRLHRVDYGYTF.

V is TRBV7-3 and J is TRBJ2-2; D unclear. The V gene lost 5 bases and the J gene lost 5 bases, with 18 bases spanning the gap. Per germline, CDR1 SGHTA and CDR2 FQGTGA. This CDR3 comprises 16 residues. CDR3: CASSATATFRTGELFF. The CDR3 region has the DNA TGTGCCAGCAGCGCTACAGCGACATTCCGGACCGGGGAGCTGTTTTTT.

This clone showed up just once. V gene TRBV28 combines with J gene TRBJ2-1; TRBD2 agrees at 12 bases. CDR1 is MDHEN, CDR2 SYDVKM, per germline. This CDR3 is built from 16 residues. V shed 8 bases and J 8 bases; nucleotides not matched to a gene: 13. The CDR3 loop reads CASQTKLAGGRYEQFF. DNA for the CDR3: TGTGCCAGCCAAACCAAACTAGCGGGAGGCAGGTATGAGCAGTTCTTC.

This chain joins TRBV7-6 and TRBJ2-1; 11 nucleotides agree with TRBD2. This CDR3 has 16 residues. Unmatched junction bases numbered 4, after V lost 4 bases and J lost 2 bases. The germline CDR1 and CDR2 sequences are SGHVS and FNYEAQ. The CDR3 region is CASSSLSGRAYNEQFF. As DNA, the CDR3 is TGTGCCAGCAGCTCCCTTAGCGGGAGGGCCTACAATGAGCAGTTCTTC. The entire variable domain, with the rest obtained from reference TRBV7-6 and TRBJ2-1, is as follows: GAGVSQSPRYKVTKRGQDVALRCDPISGHVSLYWYRQALGQGPEFLTYFNYEAQQDKSGLPNDRFSAERPEGSISTLTIQRTEQRDSAMYRCASSSLSGRAYNEQFFGPGTRLTVL.

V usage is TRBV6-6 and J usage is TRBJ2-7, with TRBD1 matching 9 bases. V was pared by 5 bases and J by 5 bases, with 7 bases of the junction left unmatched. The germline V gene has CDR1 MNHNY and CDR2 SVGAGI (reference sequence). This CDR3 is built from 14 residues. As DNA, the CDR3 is TGTGCCAGCAGTGACTTGGGACAGGGAAACGAGCAGTACTTC. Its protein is CASSDLGQGNEQYF.

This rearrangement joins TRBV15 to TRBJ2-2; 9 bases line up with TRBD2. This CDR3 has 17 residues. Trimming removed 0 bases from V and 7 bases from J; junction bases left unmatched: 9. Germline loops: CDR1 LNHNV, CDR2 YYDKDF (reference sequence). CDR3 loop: CATSRDWREGRIGELFF. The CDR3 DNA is TGTGCCACCAGCAGAGATTGGCGGGAGGGCCGGATCGGGGAGCTGTTTTTT.

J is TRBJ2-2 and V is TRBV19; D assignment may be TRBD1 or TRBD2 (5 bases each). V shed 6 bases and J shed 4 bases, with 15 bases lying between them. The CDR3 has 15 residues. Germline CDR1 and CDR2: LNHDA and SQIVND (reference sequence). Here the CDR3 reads CASSQRVGATGELFF. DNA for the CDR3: TGTGCCAGTAGCCAGAGGGTCGGGGCCACCGGGGAGCTGTTTTTT. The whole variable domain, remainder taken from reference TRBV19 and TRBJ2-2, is DGGITQSPKYLFRKEGQNVTLSCEQNLNHDAMYWYRQDPGQGLRLIYYSQIVNDFQKGDIAEGYSVSREKKESFPLTVTSAQKNPTAFYLCASSQRVGATGELFFGEGSRLTVL.

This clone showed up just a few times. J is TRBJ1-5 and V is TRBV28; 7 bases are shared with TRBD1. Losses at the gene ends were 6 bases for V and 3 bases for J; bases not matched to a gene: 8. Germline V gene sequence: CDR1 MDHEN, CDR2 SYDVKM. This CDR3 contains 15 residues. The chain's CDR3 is CASRQGGINNQPQHF. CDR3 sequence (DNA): TGTGCCAGCAGGCAGGGGGGAATAAACAATCAGCCCCAGCATTTT.

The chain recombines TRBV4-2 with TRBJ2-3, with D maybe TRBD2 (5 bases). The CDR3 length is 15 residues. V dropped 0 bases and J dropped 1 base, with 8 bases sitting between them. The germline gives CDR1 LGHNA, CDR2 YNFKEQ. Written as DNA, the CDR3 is TGTGCCAGCAGCCAAGATGTGGAGGGCACAGATACGCAGTATTTT. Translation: CASSQDVEGTDTQYF.

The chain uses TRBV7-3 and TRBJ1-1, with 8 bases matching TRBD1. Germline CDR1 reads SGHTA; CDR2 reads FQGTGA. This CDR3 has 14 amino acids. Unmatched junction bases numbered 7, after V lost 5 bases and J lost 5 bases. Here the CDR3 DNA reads TGTGCCAGCAGCCGACAGACAGGGGTGACTGAAGCTTTCTTT. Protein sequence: CASSRQTGVTEAFF.

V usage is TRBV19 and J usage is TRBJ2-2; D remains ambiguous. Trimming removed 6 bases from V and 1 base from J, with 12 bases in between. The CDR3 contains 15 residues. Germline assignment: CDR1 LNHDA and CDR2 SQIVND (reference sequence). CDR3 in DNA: TGTGCCAGTAGCGGGCCAACGCGGAACACCGGGGAGCTGTTTTTT. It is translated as CASSGPTRNTGELFF.

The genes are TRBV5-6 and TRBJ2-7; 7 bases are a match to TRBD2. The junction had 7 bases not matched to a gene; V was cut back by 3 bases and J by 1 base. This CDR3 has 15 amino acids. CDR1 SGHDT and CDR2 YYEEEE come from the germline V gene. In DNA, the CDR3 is TGTGCCAGCAGCTCCCGGCGGGAGTGGTCCTACGAGCAGTACTTC. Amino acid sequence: CASSSRREWSYEQYF.

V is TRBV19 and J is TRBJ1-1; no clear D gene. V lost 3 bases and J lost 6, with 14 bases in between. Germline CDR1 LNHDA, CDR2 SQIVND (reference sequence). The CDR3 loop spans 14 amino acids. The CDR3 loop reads CASSIWAGESEAFF. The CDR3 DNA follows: TGTGCCAGTAGTATCTGGGCAGGAGAGTCTGAAGCTTTCTTT.

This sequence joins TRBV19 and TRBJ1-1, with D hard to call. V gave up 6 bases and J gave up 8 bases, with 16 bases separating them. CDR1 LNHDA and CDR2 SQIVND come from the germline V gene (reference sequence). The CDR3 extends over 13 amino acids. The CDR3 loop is CASRRITHAEAFF. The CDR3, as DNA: TGTGCCAGTAGGAGAATTACACACGCGGAAGCTTTCTTT.

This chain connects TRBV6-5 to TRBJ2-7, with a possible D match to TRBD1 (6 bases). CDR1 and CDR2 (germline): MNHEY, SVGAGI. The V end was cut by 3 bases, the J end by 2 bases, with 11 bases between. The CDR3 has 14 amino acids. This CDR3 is CASSYSGQTYEQYF. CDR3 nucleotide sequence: TGTGCCAGCAGTTATTCAGGACAGACCTACGAGCAGTACTTC.

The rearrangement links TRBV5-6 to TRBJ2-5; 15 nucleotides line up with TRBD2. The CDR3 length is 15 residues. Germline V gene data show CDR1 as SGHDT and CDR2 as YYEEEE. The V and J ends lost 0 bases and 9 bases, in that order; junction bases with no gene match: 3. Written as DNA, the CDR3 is TGTGCCAGCAGCTTGGGGACTAGCGGGAGGGGGCCCCAGTACTTC. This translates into CASSLGTSGRGPQYF.

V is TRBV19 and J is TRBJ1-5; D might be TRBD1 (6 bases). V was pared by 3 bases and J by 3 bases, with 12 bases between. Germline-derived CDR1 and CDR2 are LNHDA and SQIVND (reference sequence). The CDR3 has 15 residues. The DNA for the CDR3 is TGTGCCAGTAGTATTGGGGCAGGGGCCAATCAGCCCCAGCATTTT. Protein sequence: CASSIGAGANQPQHF.

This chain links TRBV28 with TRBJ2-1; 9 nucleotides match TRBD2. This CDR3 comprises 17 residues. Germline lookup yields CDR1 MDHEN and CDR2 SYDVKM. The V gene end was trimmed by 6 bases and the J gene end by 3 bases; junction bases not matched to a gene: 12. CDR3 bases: TGTGCCAGCAGCCGACATCAGCGGGAGGCCCGCTACAATGAGCAGTTCTTC. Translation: CASSRHQREARYNEQFF. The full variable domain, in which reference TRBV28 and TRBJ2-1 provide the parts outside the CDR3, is DVKVTQSSRYLVKRTGEKVFLECVQDMDHENMFWYRQDPGLGLRLIYFSYDVKMKEKGDIPEGYSVSREKKERFSLILESASTNQTSMYLCASSRHQREARYNEQFFGPGTRLTVL.

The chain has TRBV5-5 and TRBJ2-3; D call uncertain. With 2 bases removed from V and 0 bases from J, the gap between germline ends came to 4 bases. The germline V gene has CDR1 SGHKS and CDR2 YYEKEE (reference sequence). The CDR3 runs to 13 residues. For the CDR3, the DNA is TGTGCCAGCAGCTTCGAGAGCACAGATACGCAGTATTTT. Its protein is CASSFESTDTQYF.

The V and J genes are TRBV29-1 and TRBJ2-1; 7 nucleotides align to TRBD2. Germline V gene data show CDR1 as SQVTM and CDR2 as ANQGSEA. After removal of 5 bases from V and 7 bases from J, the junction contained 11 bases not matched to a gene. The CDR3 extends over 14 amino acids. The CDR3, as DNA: TGCAGCGTTAGAGCGGGATACGGAGGGAATGAGCAGTTCTTC. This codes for CSVRAGYGGNEQFF.

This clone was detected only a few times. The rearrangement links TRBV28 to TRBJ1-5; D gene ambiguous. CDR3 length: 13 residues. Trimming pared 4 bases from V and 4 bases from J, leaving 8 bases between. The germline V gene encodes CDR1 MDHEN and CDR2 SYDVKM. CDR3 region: CASSSWRNQPQHF. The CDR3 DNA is TGTGCCAGCAGTTCGTGGCGGAATCAGCCCCAGCATTTT.

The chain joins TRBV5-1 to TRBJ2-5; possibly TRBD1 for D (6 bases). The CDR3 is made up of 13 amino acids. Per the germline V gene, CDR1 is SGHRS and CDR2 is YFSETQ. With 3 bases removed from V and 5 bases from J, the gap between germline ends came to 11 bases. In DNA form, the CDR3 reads TGCGCCAGCAGCTGGGCAGGGGAGGAGACCCAGTACTTC. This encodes CASSWAGEETQYF.